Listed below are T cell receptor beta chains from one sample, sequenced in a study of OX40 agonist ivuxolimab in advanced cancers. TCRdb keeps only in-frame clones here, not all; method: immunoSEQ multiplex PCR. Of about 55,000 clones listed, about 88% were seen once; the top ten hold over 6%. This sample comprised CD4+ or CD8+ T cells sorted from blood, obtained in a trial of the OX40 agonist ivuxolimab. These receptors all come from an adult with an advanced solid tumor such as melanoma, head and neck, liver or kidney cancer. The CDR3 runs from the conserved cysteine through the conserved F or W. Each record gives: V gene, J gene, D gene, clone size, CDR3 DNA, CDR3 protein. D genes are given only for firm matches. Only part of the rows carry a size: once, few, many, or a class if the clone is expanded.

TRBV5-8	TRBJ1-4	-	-	TGTGCTCATTTACCAACGGCACAGTTTAATGAAAAACTGTTTTTT	CAHLPTAQFNEKLFF
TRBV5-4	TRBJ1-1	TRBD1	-	TGTGCCAGCAGCTTGCCGGGACAGAGTCCTGAAGCTTTCTTT	CASSLPGQSPEAFF
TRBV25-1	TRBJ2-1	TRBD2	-	TGTGCCAGCAGGGGCAGATTCGGGACTACGGACAACAATGAGCAGTTCTTC	CASRGRFGTTDNNEQFF
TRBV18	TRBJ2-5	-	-	TGTGCCAGCTCACCACCGATGACAAAGAACGAGGAGACCCAGTACTTC	CASSPPMTKNEETQYF
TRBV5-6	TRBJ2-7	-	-	TGTGCCAGAGACCCTTTCTTGGTAGACGAGCAGTACTTC	CARDPFLVDEQYF
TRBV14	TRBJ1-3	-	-	TGTGCCAGCAGCCAGCCCCACAGGGAGGAGAGAAACACCATATATTTT	CASSQPHREERNTIYF
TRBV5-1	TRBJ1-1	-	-	TGCGCCAGCAGCTCCCCCGGGGGGCTCACGAACACTGAAGCTTTCTTT	CASSSPGGLTNTEAFF
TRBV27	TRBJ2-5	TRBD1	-	TGTGCCAGCAGTTTCAGGGGGGAGACCCAGTACTTC	CASSFRGETQYF
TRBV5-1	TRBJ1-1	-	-	TGCGCCAGCAGCCCGACGACAGTTACCACTGAAGCTTTCTTT	CASSPTTVTTEAFF
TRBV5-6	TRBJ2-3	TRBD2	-	TGTGCCAGCAGCTTGGGAGGACTAGCGGGCCTGCAAGGTACGCAGTATTTT	CASSLGGLAGLQGTQYF
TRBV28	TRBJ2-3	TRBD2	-	TGTGCCAGCAGTACGCTAGCGGACCCAAGGGGTTCAGATACGCAGTATTTT	CASSTLADPRGSDTQYF
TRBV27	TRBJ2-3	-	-	TGTGCCAGCAGTCCTACCCCCCAGATTAGCACAGATACGCAGTATTTT	CASSPTPQISTDTQYF
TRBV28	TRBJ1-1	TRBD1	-	TGTGCCAGCAGTCCGGGACAGGCCCGAGTTTCTGAAGCTTTCTTT	CASSPGQARVSEAFF
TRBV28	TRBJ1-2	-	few	TGTGCCAGCATCCCCGGGGGCAACTATGGCTACACCTTC	CASIPGGNYGYTF
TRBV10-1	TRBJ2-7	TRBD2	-	TGCGCCAGCAGTGAGTTAAGACTAGCCGGCGAGCAGTACTTC	CASSELRLAGEQYF
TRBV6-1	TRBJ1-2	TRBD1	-	TGTGCCTCAAAGGGGGCAGGACCCGTGACGGGCTACACCTTC	CASKGAGPVTGYTF
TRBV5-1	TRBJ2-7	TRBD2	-	TGCGCCAGCAGCCCGTTAGCGGGGACCTCCTACGAGCAGTACTTC	CASSPLAGTSYEQYF